This T cell receptor (beta chain) was sequenced for a study of T cells in Graves' hyperthyroidism and ophthalmopathy. The V end was cut by 5 bases, the J end by 9 bases, with 17 bases between. This CDR3 spans 13 amino acids. Germline V lookup: CDR1 LGHDT, CDR2 YNNKEL (reference sequence). Amplification of TCR beta CDR3 regions used RNA as the template. The HTBI primer set served for first-round RT-PCR of the TCR CDR3. TCRdb analysed the multiplex PCR reads with MiXCR anew, one entry per CDR3 protein. This sample has some 400,000 distinct CDR3 sequences, with approximately 15% found just once. Patients aged 18 to 65 had newly diagnosed hyperthyroidism lasting under 2 months. About this clonotype: Being one base from a much bigger clone, this may be a read error.

This chain uses TRBV3-1 with TRBJ2-7, with D perhaps matching TRBD2 (6 bases). The receptor's source is a man aged 25-40 years with Graves' hyperthyroidism that later progressed to Graves' ophthalmopathy. Sequencing was carried out using blood. CDR3 bases: TGTGCCAGCAGCTCGGGGGACCTTGGGCGGCAGTACTTC. Amino acid sequence: CASSSGDLGRQYF.